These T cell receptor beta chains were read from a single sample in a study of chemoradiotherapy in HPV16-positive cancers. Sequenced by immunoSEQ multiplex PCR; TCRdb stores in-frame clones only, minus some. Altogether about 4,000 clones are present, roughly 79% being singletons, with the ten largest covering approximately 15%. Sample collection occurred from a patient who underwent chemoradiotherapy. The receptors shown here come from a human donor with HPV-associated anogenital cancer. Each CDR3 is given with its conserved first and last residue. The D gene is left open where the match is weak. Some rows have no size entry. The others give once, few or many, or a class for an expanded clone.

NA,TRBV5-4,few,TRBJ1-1,CASSWRNLNTEAFF,TGTGCCAGCAGCTGGCGGAATCTGAACACTGAAGCTTTCTTT
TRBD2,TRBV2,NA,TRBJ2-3,CASGRRGRITDTQYF,TGTGCCAGCGGGCGGCGCGGGAGGATCACAGATACGCAGTATTTT
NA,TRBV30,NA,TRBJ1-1,CAWSPISLRNTEAFF,TGTGCCTGGAGTCCTATCTCATTAAGGAACACTGAAGCTTTCTTT
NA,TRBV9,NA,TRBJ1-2,CASSVSTNYGYTF,TGTGCCAGCAGCGTAAGCACCAACTATGGCTACACCTTC
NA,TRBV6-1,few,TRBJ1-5,CASSDRGQPNQPQHF,TGTGCCAGCAGTGATCGAGGACAGCCCAATCAGCCCCAGCATTTT
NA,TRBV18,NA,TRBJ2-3,CASSLGVLGNTDTQYF,TGTGCCAGCTCACTCGGGGTTTTAGGAAATACAGATACGCAGTATTTT
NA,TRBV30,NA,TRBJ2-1,CAWSVGSGVYNEQFF,TGTGCCTGGAGTGTGGGGTCAGGGGTCTACAATGAGCAGTTCTTC
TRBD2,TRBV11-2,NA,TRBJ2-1,CASSFLSGRAGNEQFF,TGTGCCAGCAGCTTCCTTAGCGGGAGGGCCGGTAATGAGCAGTTCTTC
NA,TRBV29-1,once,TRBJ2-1,CSVGQYNEQFF,TGCAGCGTGGGACAATACAATGAGCAGTTCTTC
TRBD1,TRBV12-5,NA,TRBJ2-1,CASGRTGGREQFF,TGTGCTAGTGGAAGGACAGGGGGCAGGGAGCAGTTCTTC
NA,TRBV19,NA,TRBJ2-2,CASSIVGGGIGELFF,TGTGCCAGTAGTATAGTAGGAGGGGGCATCGGGGAGCTGTTTTTT
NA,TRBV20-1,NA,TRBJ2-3,CGPNTDTQYF,TGCGGTCCAAACACAGATACGCAGTATTTT